This T cell receptor beta chain was sequenced in a study of T cell repertoires in cytomegalovirus infection (dated by TCRdb to between 2019 and 2020). Study-wide context: Donor HLA type was relevant to the analysis, as public TCR beta signatures indicated carriage of CMV infection together with the matching HLA type.

According to the germline V gene, CDR1 reads SGHTA and CDR2 reads FQGNSA. The CDR3 contains 12 residues, cysteine and phenylalanine counted. Solely the CDR3 DNA is kept, with 36 bases framed from the first base. V is pared back by 3 bases and J by 2 bases, with 4 bases lying between the germline termini. Ten or more counts support this clonotype. Its target antigen remains unknown. The record has no base qualities; no much larger clone is one base away. The sequencing machine was an Illumina HiSeq 1500. The raw public reads went through TCRdb reprocessing: fastp at Q25, MiXCR clone calling, in-frame beta chains kept. All rows with the same CDR3 protein become a single entry with the most common DNA and genes. Present in this sample are roughly 120,000 distinct CDR3 sequences, 10% of which were seen just once. The top ten constitute around a third of the sample. Summary of the overall study and its limitations: Carriers of CMV infection plus the relevant HLA type were discriminated by the cumulative frequency of public TCR beta family members in the study cohort and in an independent 352-donor cohort. In the ex vivo response, HLA-C-restricted CMV-specific TCR beta clonotypes were dominant, and in two of eight donors the single most frequent clonotype came from this HLA-C-restricted group.

The receptor chain draws on TRBV7-2 and TRBJ1-2, with no confidently assigned D gene. This clonotype was sampled from a human donor in good health (CMV status not recorded). Some clones in this sample may be carry-over from other donors' samples. The sequencing sample was made of PBMCs, sequenced either directly or after in vitro stimulation (not recorded which). The DNA reads TGTGCCAGCAGCTTTGAGAACTATGGCTACACCTTC. This encodes CASSFENYGYTF.